These 31 T cell receptor beta chains originate from one sample sequenced in a study of T cell repertoires in cytomegalovirus infection. MiXCR, applied by TCRdb to the reads, yields one record per CDR3 protein. The sample yields a few hundred thousand distinct CDR3 sequences, 40% seen once. No antigen has been assigned to these receptors. Sequenced here: cultured PBMCs, sampled from culture after CMV antigen stimulation. The receptors here all came from a human donor in good health (CMV status not recorded). Some clones in this sample may be carry-over from other donors' samples.

This clonotype has just a few counts. This chain links TRBV7-6 with TRBJ1-3, with a weak D call TRBD1 (6 bases). Trimming removed 6 bases at V and 0 bases at J, with 24 bases between. This CDR3 region has 19 residues. Germline CDR1 and CDR2: SGHVS and FNYEAQ. CDR3 amino acids: CASRSTGALRPFSGNTIYF. The CDR3 region has the DNA TGTGCCAGCAGGTCGACAGGAGCTCTTAGACCTTTCTCTGGAAACACCATATATTTT.

The V gene is TRBV6-5, the J gene TRBJ2-1; 11 bases match TRBD2. The CDR3 length is 16 residues. Germline V CDR1 and CDR2: MNHEY, SVGAGI. The junction had 3 bases not matched to a gene; V was cut back by 0 bases and J by 5 bases. The CDR3 bases are TGTGCCAGCAGTTACTCGGGACTAGCGGAAAACAATGAGCAGTTCTTC. It is translated as CASSYSGLAENNEQFF.

This chain joins TRBV7-6 and TRBJ2-3; D uncertain. The CDR3 runs 14 residues. Germline loops: CDR1 SGHVS, CDR2 FNYEAQ. Deletions cut 6 bases from V and 1 base from J, with 11 bases between. CDR3 in amino acids: CASRLSGGTDTQYF. CDR3 coding DNA: TGTGCCAGCAGACTGTCCGGTGGCACAGATACGCAGTATTTT.

This clonotype has more than one count but fewer than ten. The chain is built from TRBV4-1 and TRBJ1-2; possibly TRBD1 for D (5 bases). Germline V gene lookup returns CDR1 MGHRA and CDR2 YSYEKL. The V end lost 4 bases, the J end lost 2 bases, and 14 bases lay between the germline ends. This CDR3 has 15 residues. CDR3 amino acids: CASSPSVGGNYGYTF. Written as DNA, the CDR3 is TGCGCCAGCAGCCCCTCAGTGGGGGGAAACTATGGCTACACCTTC.

V and J are TRBV7-2 and TRBJ2-3; TRBD1 agrees at 7 bases. From germline, CDR1 is SGHTA and CDR2 FQGNSA. The J segment lost 4 bases and the V segment lost 5 bases, leaving 9 bases of the junction unmatched. The CDR3 is 15 amino acids. The CDR3: CASSPGQQWADTQYF. The CDR3 DNA follows: TGTGCCAGCAGCCCGGGACAGCAGTGGGCAGATACGCAGTATTTT.

This chain links TRBV5-1 with TRBJ1-1; 8 positions agree with TRBD1. The CDR3 consists of 15 residues. Germline V gives CDR1 SGHRS, CDR2 YFSETQ. Trimming cost V 5 bases and J 6 bases; bases outside gene matches: 12. The CDR3 sequence: CASSGFTGGDPEAFF. The CDR3 nucleotides are TGCGCCAGCAGTGGATTTACAGGGGGAGATCCTGAAGCTTTCTTT.

The chain is built from TRBV7-2 and TRBJ2-2; TRBD1 matches 8 bases. Germline V gene sequence: CDR1 SGHTA, CDR2 FQGNSA. The CDR3 has 17 amino acids. Trimming cost V 4 bases and J 5 bases; bases outside gene matches: 12. Here the CDR3 reads CASSSAYSDRATGELFF. For the CDR3, the DNA is TGTGCCAGCAGCTCCGCTTATTCGGACAGGGCAACCGGGGAGCTGTTTTTT.

This clonotype occurred once. The V gene is TRBV2, the J gene TRBJ2-7; D unclear. From germline, CDR1 is SNHLY and CDR2 FYNNEI. The V and J ends lost 1 base and 0 bases respectively, with 4 bases between them. This CDR3 contains 13 residues. The CDR3 DNA sequence: TGTGCCAGCAGTGAAGAGGGCTCCTACGAGCAGTACTTC. This sequence encodes CASSEEGSYEQYF.

There are a few counts of this clonotype. V and J are TRBV6-2 or TRBV6-3 and TRBJ2-1, with 14 bases lining up with TRBD2. CDR1 is MNHEY, CDR2 SVGEGT, per germline. CDR3 length equals 18 residues. The V and J ends lost 5 bases and 2 bases, in that order; junction bases with no gene match: 8. The CDR3 DNA sequence: TGTGCCAGCAGTCCCGGGACTAGCGGGAGCAACACCTACAATGAGCAGTTCTTC. Protein: CASSPGTSGSNTYNEQFF.

This sequence joins TRBV20-1 and TRBJ2-1; TRBD1 agrees at 8 bases. The CDR3 has 17 amino acids. Germline V CDR1 and CDR2: DFQATT, SNEGSKA (reference sequence). V lost 3 bases and J lost 0; bases outside the gene matches: 10. The CDR3 DNA sequence: TGCAGTGCTAGTCCCGGGACAGGATTGAGCTCCTACAATGAGCAGTTCTTC. Translating gives CSASPGTGLSSYNEQFF.

This clonotype appeared a few times. This chain connects TRBV7-8 to TRBJ1-2; 9 bases match TRBD1. The CDR3 covers 17 residues. Germline CDR1 and CDR2: SGHVS and FQNEAQ. Trimming removed 4 bases from V and 4 bases from J; junction bases left unmatched: 13. The CDR3: CASSSSPGTGFGYGYTF. The CDR3 DNA reads TGTGCCAGCAGCTCCAGTCCCGGGACAGGGTTCGGCTATGGCTACACCTTC.

The V call is TRBV7-2, the J call TRBJ1-5; D gene unclear. Germline values: CDR1 SGHTA, CDR2 FQGNSA. V was trimmed by 4 bases and J by 0 bases, leaving 7 bases between them. This CDR3 is 14 amino acids long. Here the CDR3 DNA reads TGTGCCAGCAGCTCGAGATTTAGCAATCAGCCCCAGCATTTT. This encodes CASSSRFSNQPQHF.

In nucleotides, the CDR3 is TGCGCCAGCAGCTCATTGCAGGACACCGGGGAGCTGTTTTTT. Translation: CASSSLQDTGELFF. The chain uses TRBV5-1 and TRBJ2-2; D is unresolved. The CDR3 has 14 residues. Trimming stripped 3 bases from V and 3 bases from J, with 9 bases between. Germline CDR1 is SGHRS and CDR2 is YFSETQ.

The chain recombines TRBV12-3 or TRBV12-4 with TRBJ2-7, with 7 bases aligning to TRBD1. Germline trimming cut 6 bases from V and 0 bases from J; bases unmatched to any gene: 8. There are 15 residues in the CDR3. The CDR3 here is CASRAGTEFSYEQYF. The CDR3 DNA reads as TGTGCCAGCAGAGCCGGGACAGAGTTCTCCTACGAGCAGTACTTC.

CDR3 bases: TGTGCCAGCAGCTGGGGACTAGCGGGGTACAATGAGCAGTTCTTC. Its translation: CASSWGLAGYNEQFF. This chain joins TRBV7-2 and TRBJ2-1, with 13 bases identical to TRBD2. Looked up from germline, CDR1 is SGHTA and CDR2 is FQGNSA. V lost 4 bases, J lost 4 bases, and 1 base stayed unmatched. The CDR3 sequence is 15 residues long. Full variable domain (outside the CDR3, taken from reference TRBV7-2 and TRBJ2-1): GAGVSQSPSNKVTEKGKDVELRCDPISGHTALYWYRQSLGQGLEFLIYFQGNSAPDKSGLPSDRFSAERTGGSVSTLTIQRTQQEDSAVYLCASSWGLAGYNEQFFGPGTRLTVL.

The chain employs TRBV7-9 and TRBJ1-1; 7 bases line up with TRBD1. Trimming at V came to 5 bases and at J to 3 bases, leaving 6 bases not matched to a gene. The CDR3 length is 14 residues. The germline CDR1 and CDR2 sequences are SEHNR and FQNEAQ (reference sequence). In DNA, the CDR3 is TGTGCCAGCAGCGCAAGACAGGGAGACACTGAAGCTTTCTTT. Its translation is CASSARQGDTEAFF. Full variable domain (outside the CDR3, taken from reference TRBV7-9 and TRBJ1-1): DTGVSQNPRHKITKRGQNVTFRCDPISEHNRLYWYRQTLGQGPEFLTYFQNEAQLEKSRLLSDRFSAERPKGSFSTLEIQRTEQGDSAMYLCASSARQGDTEAFFGQGTRLTVV.

V usage is TRBV12-3 or TRBV12-4 and J usage is TRBJ1-2; a weak D match, TRBD1 (6 bases). This CDR3 has 14 residues. V lost 6 bases, J lost 2 bases, and 13 bases lay in between. CDR3 loop: CASRGGQLNYGYTF. The CDR3 nucleotides read TGTGCCAGCAGGGGCGGACAGTTAAACTATGGCTACACCTTC.

The chain recombines TRBV12-3 or TRBV12-4 with TRBJ2-3; possible D gene TRBD2, 6 bases. With 4 bases removed from V and 4 bases from J, the gap between germline ends came to 9 bases. The CDR3 is 13 amino acids. The CDR3 DNA reads TGTGCCAGCAGTTGGACGGGGGCAGATACGCAGTATTTT. Its protein product is CASSWTGADTQYF.

The rearrangement links TRBV7-8 to TRBJ2-7; the D gene is possibly TRBD2 (6 bases). Trimming pared 5 bases from V and 0 bases from J, leaving 17 bases between. Per germline, CDR1 SGHVS and CDR2 FQNEAQ. The CDR3 totals 16 residues. CDR3 sequence (DNA): TGTGCCAGCAGCCCGCGGGGCAGAGCCCTCTCCTACGAGCAGTACTTC. This codes for CASSPRGRALSYEQYF.

This clonotype showed up many times. The J gene is TRBJ1-1, the V gene TRBV7-2; no definite D call. The CDR3 is 16 amino acids. Trimming pared 0 bases from V and 1 base from J, leaving 12 bases between. Germline CDR1 and CDR2: SGHTA and FQGNSA. The CDR3 is CASSLAATQQNTEAFF. DNA of the CDR3: TGTGCCAGCAGCTTAGCAGCGACACAGCAGAACACTGAAGCTTTCTTT.

The chain has TRBV7-2 and TRBJ1-1; D is ambiguous. V was clipped by 8 bases and J by 7 bases, with 23 bases between them. CDR1 is SGHTA and CDR2 is FQGNSA in the germline V gene. There are 15 residues in the CDR3. The CDR3 DNA is TGTGCCAGCGGCATCCTCCGGGTCCCCCCTATTGAAGCTTTCTTT. It encodes CASGILRVPPIEAFF.

The CDR3 DNA reads as TGTGCCAGCAGCTTAAGGGCCATCCAAGCCACTGAAGCTTTCTTT. Amino acids: CASSLRAIQATEAFF. The chain carries TRBV7-2 and TRBJ1-1; D uncertain. Trimming took off 2 bases at V and 4 bases at J, with 14 bases between the two ends. The CDR3 runs 15 residues. In germline, CDR1 is SGHTA, CDR2 FQGNSA.

This chain connects TRBV10-3 to TRBJ1-1, with D perhaps TRBD1 (5 bases). Germline V gene sequence: CDR1 ENHRY, CDR2 SYGVKD. V was trimmed by 11 bases and J by 1 base, leaving 11 bases between them. This CDR3 spans 12 amino acids. The CDR3 DNA sequence: TGTGCCGCAGGGACCTCGAACACTGAAGCTTTCTTT. It specifies CAAGTSNTEAFF.

The V gene is TRBV7-8, the J gene TRBJ2-7; 14 bases match TRBD2. Germline CDR1 is SGHVS and CDR2 is FQNEAQ. With 5 bases clipped from V and 5 bases from J, the junction kept 11 bases outside the gene matches. This CDR3 has 17 residues. The CDR3 DNA sequence: TGTGCCAGCAGCCCGACTAGCGGGAGGGCCGGAGGAGACGAGCAGTACTTC. It yields the protein CASSPTSGRAGGDEQYF.

This clonotype was recorded at least ten times. The chain's CDR3 is CASSLRGAGNYGYTF. In nucleotides, the CDR3 is TGTGCCAGCAGTTTGAGGGGCGCAGGAAACTATGGCTACACCTTC. This sequence joins TRBV12-3 or TRBV12-4 and TRBJ1-2; weak D call: TRBD1 (5 bases). The CDR3 covers 15 residues. V was trimmed by 3 bases and J by 2 bases, leaving 13 bases between them.

This clonotype was counted a few times. The chain uses TRBV7-2 and TRBJ1-2; D might be TRBD1 (6 bases). Germline CDR1 SGHTA, CDR2 FQGNSA. Deletions cut 5 bases from V and 6 bases from J, with 19 bases between. The CDR3 loop spans 15 amino acids. CDR3 sequence: CASSPYQGNYDGYTF. In nucleotides, the CDR3 is TGTGCCAGCAGCCCCTACCAGGGGAATTATGATGGCTACACCTTC.

The rearrangement links TRBV5-4 to TRBJ1-3; TRBD1 is a possible D gene (5 bases). The CDR3 totals 12 residues. V was clipped by 4 bases and J by 9 bases, with 11 bases between them. Germline-derived CDR1 and CDR2 are SGHNT and YYREEE (reference sequence). CDR3 residues: CASSLRGGTIYF. The CDR3 bases are TGTGCCAGCAGCCTCCGGGGGGGCACCATATATTTT.

The rearrangement uses TRBV12-3 or TRBV12-4 and TRBJ2-7, with D unclear. The CDR3 extends over 14 amino acids. V was cut by 7 bases and J by 3 bases, with 16 bases left in between. For the CDR3, the DNA is TGTGCCAGCAACACTGGGCAGATCTTCTACGAGCAGTACTTC. Protein product: CASNTGQIFYEQYF.

The V and J genes are TRBV11-2 and TRBJ2-5; TRBD2 aligns across 9 bases. Germline loops: CDR1 SGHAT, CDR2 FQNNGV. V lost 2 bases to trimming and J lost 7 bases; unmatched junction nucleotides: 11. The CDR3 contains 16 residues. DNA for the CDR3: TGTGCCAGCAGCTTAAATAGACTAGCGGCCAGTGGGACCCAGTACTTC. Translating gives CASSLNRLAASGTQYF.

The gene calls are TRBV7-8 and TRBJ2-7; D is possibly TRBD2 (5 bases). Trimming shortened V by 5 bases and J by 6 bases, and 20 bases separated the two germline ends. The germline CDR1 and CDR2 sequences are SGHVS and FQNEAQ. This CDR3 comprises 15 residues. The CDR3: CASSLKGARPAEQYF. The CDR3 coding sequence is TGTGCCAGCAGCCTTAAGGGAGCTCGGCCGGCCGAGCAGTACTTC.

The CDR3 nucleotides are TGCGCCAGCAGCCAAGAATCGTGGGGTGGAAACACCATATATTTT. Encoded protein: CASSQESWGGNTIYF. The chain combines TRBV4-1 with TRBJ1-3; no reliable D call. The CDR3 runs to 15 residues. The ends were cut back, 0 bases at V and 3 bases at J, with 9 bases in the middle. From germline, CDR1 is MGHRA and CDR2 YSYEKL.